A single sample is the source of the 16 T cell receptor beta chains below, sequenced in a study of cytomegalovirus exposure and HLA in healthy donors. Assay used: immunoSEQ multiplex PCR; TCRdb lists only in-frame clones, some missing. The sample carries roughly 48,000 clones, around 94% recorded once. The sample was PBMCs. These receptors were obtained from a woman aged 18-29 years in good health and CMV-seropositive.

The genes are TRBV5-1 and TRBJ2-3; 10 bases map to TRBD2. The V segment lost 1 base and the J segment 3 bases; nucleotides outside the gene matches: 11. The V gene's germline CDR1 is SGHRS and CDR2 YFSETQ. The CDR3 is made up of 18 amino acids. The CDR3 sequence is CASSLRPPSGSPTDTQYF. The CDR3 DNA is TGCGCCAGCAGCTTGCGCCCCCCTAGCGGGAGTCCGACAGATACGCAGTATTTT.

This rearrangement joins TRBV7-2 to TRBJ1-4, with a tentative D call TRBD1 (5 bases). Trimming cost V 1 base and J 8 bases, with 14 bases left between them. The CDR3 length is 15 residues. Germline lookup yields CDR1 SGHTA and CDR2 FQGNSA. CDR3 region: CASSLERRRDEKLFF. The CDR3 coding sequence is TGTGCCAGCAGCTTAGAACGCAGGAGGGACGAAAAACTGTTTTTT.

The chain links TRBV5-1 to TRBJ2-5, with 9 bases matching TRBD2. In germline, CDR1 is SGHRS, CDR2 YFSETQ. This CDR3 spans 19 amino acids. Trimming at V came to 0 bases and at J to 1 base, leaving 13 bases not matched to a gene. CDR3: CASSLGSSGKAGGQETQYF. The CDR3 nucleotides read TGCGCCAGCAGCTTGGGGTCTAGCGGGAAGGCGGGAGGCCAAGAGACCCAGTACTTC.

This sequence joins TRBV25-1 and TRBJ1-4; D is perhaps TRBD1 (6 bases). Germline CDR1 and CDR2: MGHDK and SYGVNS. The CDR3 covers 13 residues. Trimming took off 3 bases at V and 8 bases at J, with 10 bases between the two ends. This chain's CDR3 is CASSDSGVEKLFF. Written as DNA, the CDR3 is TGTGCCAGCAGTGATTCAGGGGTCGAAAAACTGTTTTTT. Full variable domain (remainder filled in from reference TRBV25-1 and TRBJ1-4): EADIYQTPRYLVIGTGKKITLECSQTMGHDKMYWYQQDPGMELHLIHYSYGVNSTEKGDLSSESTVSRIRTEHFPLTLESARPSHTSQYLCASSDSGVEKLFFGSGTQLSVL.

The chain carries TRBV28 and TRBJ2-2; 9 bases are shared with TRBD1. Germline V CDR1 and CDR2: MDHEN, SYDVKM. The V gene end was trimmed by 4 bases and the J gene end by 6 bases; junction bases not matched to a gene: 12. CDR3 length: 17 residues. CDR3 loop: CASSSHTGGAMAGELFF. In DNA, the CDR3 is TGTGCCAGCAGTTCGCATACAGGGGGCGCGATGGCCGGGGAGCTGTTTTTT.

V and J are TRBV27 and TRBJ1-2; D is unclear. Germline assignment: CDR1 MNHEY and CDR2 SMNVEV (reference sequence). V shed 5 bases and J shed 2 bases, with 12 bases lying between them. The CDR3 has 14 residues. CDR3 sequence: CASSPNQANYGYTF. The CDR3 bases are TGTGCCAGCAGTCCCAACCAGGCGAACTATGGCTACACCTTC.

This chain links TRBV19 with TRBJ2-1; possibly TRBD2 for D (6 bases). Per the germline V gene, CDR1 is LNHDA and CDR2 is SQIVND (reference sequence). The CDR3 length is 14 residues. V shed 4 bases and J shed 7 bases, with 14 bases lying between them. The CDR3 sequence is CASSNRATSNEQFF. The CDR3 DNA follows: TGTGCCAGTAGTAACCGAGCGACTAGTAATGAGCAGTTCTTC.

The rearrangement links TRBV4-3 to TRBJ1-3; D not resolved. Trimming took off 0 bases at V and 4 bases at J, with 13 bases between the two ends. Germline values: CDR1 LGHNA, CDR2 YSLEER. The CDR3 totals 16 residues. In DNA form, the CDR3 reads TGCGCCAGCAGCCAAGATCTTAGTGTGGAGGGAAACACCATATATTTT. Its protein is CASSQDLSVEGNTIYF.

A word on this clone: One end of the junction varies from germline; a read error may be responsible. This chain links TRBV27 with TRBJ2-2, with 8 bases matching TRBD2. The CDR3 is 16 residues long. Germline-derived CDR1 and CDR2 are MNHEY and SMNVEV (reference sequence). CDR3 sequence reads: CASSFWFSGNAGELFF. The CDR3 DNA reads TGTGCCAGCAGTTTCTGGTTTAGCGGGAACGCCGGGGAGCTGTTTTTT.

J is TRBJ2-7 and V is TRBV5-1, with 9 bases identical to TRBD1. Losses at the gene ends were 0 bases for V and 0 bases for J; bases not matched to a gene: 10. There are 18 residues in the CDR3. CDR1 and CDR2 from the germline V gene are SGHRS and YFSETQ. CDR3 in amino acids: CASSLALQGARNSYEQYF. The CDR3 nucleotides are TGCGCCAGCAGCTTGGCGCTACAGGGGGCCCGCAACTCCTACGAGCAGTACTTC.

The genes are TRBV15 and TRBJ2-1; 7 nucleotides line up with TRBD2. After removal of 0 bases from V and 5 bases from J, the junction contained 7 bases not matched to a gene. The CDR3 has 16 amino acids. The germline V gene encodes CDR1 LNHNV and CDR2 YYDKDF (reference sequence). The CDR3 DNA reads TGTGCCACCAGCAGAGATACGGCTAGCGGCCACAATGAGCAGTTCTTC. It is translated as CATSRDTASGHNEQFF.

The genes are TRBV5-6 and TRBJ1-2; 10 bases are shared with TRBD1. Germline V gives CDR1 SGHDT, CDR2 YYEEEE. Trimming took 3 bases from V and 6 from J; bases not matched to a gene: 5. The CDR3 covers 14 residues. DNA for the CDR3: TGTGCCAGCAGCTCCGGTGGGACAGGGGATGGCTACACCTTC. This gives the protein CASSSGGTGDGYTF.

The chain recombines TRBV11-3 with TRBJ2-7; D call uncertain. In germline, CDR1 is SGHNT, CDR2 YENEEA. The CDR3 has 14 residues. V was cut by 5 bases and J by 6 bases, with 17 bases left in between. The CDR3 loop reads CASSRVVGSSEQYF. The CDR3, as DNA: TGTGCCAGCAGCCGGGTAGTTGGGTCGTCCGAGCAGTACTTC.

V usage is TRBV6-1 and J usage is TRBJ1-5; tentative D call: TRBD1 (5 bases). Trimming left V 3 bases short and J 2 bases short, with 17 bases between. The germline V gene has CDR1 MNHNS and CDR2 SASEGT. The CDR3 covers 17 residues. The CDR3 coding sequence is TGTGCCAGCAGTGACCATTCCAGGGTACGGGGCAATCAGCCCCAGCATTTT. Residues: CASSDHSRVRGNQPQHF.

V gene TRBV2 combines with J gene TRBJ2-3; weak D call: TRBD2 (6 bases). The CDR3 has 14 residues. Deletions cut 4 bases from V and 2 bases from J, with 10 bases between. CDR1 and CDR2 (germline): SNHLY, FYNNEI. CDR3 residues: CASSASESTDTQYF. DNA of the CDR3: TGTGCCAGCAGTGCTAGCGAGTCCACAGATACGCAGTATTTT.

This sequence joins TRBV18 and TRBJ2-5, with D possibly matching TRBD1 (6 bases). The CDR3 totals 15 residues. V was trimmed by 3 bases and J by 4 bases, leaving 15 bases between them. The germline V gene encodes CDR1 KGHSH and CDR2 LQKENI. CDR3 bases: TGTGCCAGCTCACCCCCGGTGACAGGTCTAGAGACCCAGTACTTC. Its translation: CASSPPVTGLETQYF.